This TCR beta chain was captured in a study of blood T cell repertoires in COVID-19. Study overall: Samples came from the United States, Italy and Spain, spanning acute and convalescent COVID-19. T cells, B-cell-depleted T cells, or PBMCs supplied cDNA or gDNA.

Authors' methods: Estimation of nucleated cell counts relied on the amplification of reference gene primers. Profiling relied on immunoSEQ multiplex PCR, and the TCRdb table lists in-frame clones only, not all of them. The D gene and trimming were derived from the DNA, and the V and J assignments and clone size from that table. The sample shows under 350,000 clones, approximately 85% of them seen only once. The CDR3 is made up of 13 amino acids. Germline CDR1 is DFQATT and CDR2 is SNEGSKA (reference sequence). V dropped 3 bases and J dropped 3 bases, with 11 bases sitting between them. The receptor comes from a human donor in a cohort sampled during active COVID-19. The chain is built from TRBV20-1 and TRBJ1-2, with a tentative D call TRBD1 (6 bases). The sequenced sample was peripheral blood. The CDR3 loop is CSASEGGHYGYTF. The CDR3 nucleotides are TGCAGTGCTAGTGAAGGGGGTCACTATGGCTACACCTTC.